The T cell receptor beta chain under discussion was sequenced for a study of cytomegalovirus exposure and HLA in healthy donors. General study findings and limits: In a later analysis, compared with equally common non-associated chains, HLA-associated beta chains were more expanded. Productive status was seen about 87% or about 30% of the time for most TCR beta V segments in an earlier analysis. As a later analysis showed, a missense DCLRE1C variant was linked to trimming of TCR beta V- and J-genes.

The PCR made use of 60 Vbeta and 13 Jbeta primers. Repertoires were generated with immunoSEQ multiplex PCR, while TCRdb's copy carries only in-frame clones and drops some. The data show over 65,000 clones, with 70% to 80% seen just once and roughly 15% held by the top ten. Comments on this clone: Its specificity is unknown.

The germline CDR1 and CDR2 sequences are SGHDT and YYEEEE. Between the trimmed V and J ends, which lost 5 bases and 6 bases, there was a span of 17 bases. The CDR3 extends over 14 amino acids. Specimen: PBMCs. The V and J genes are TRBV5-6 and TRBJ1-2; the D is unclear. The TCR was taken from a middle-aged woman in good health and CMV-seropositive. This CDR3 is CASRVVVVRDGYTF. CDR3 nucleotides: TGTGCCAGCAGAGTTGTCGTGGTTCGGGATGGCTACACCTTC.